The rows below give T cell receptor beta chains drawn from one sample of a study of control samples from healthy donors and cancer patients. Only in-frame clones appear in the TCRdb table, and some are missing; sequencing was by immunoSEQ multiplex PCR. The data contain about 120,000 clones, 90% of them singletons. Sample: blood. The source of these receptors is a man in his forties or fifties in good health. Both conserved end residues are trimmed from each CDR3. Fields, in order: CDR3 length, V gene, D gene, clone size, CDR3 protein. A D gene is named only where the DNA matches it firmly. Clone sizes are given selectively: once, few, many, or a class where the clone is expanded.

>13|TRBV7-9|TRBD2|NA
ASAPPGRPAGEQY
>10|TRBV12-3/TRBV12-4|NA|NA
ASSFQGREAF
>12|TRBV30|NA|few
AWSERQAGQPQH
>11|TRBV12-3/TRBV12-4|NA|NA
ASSFLRDQPQH
>11|TRBV11-3|NA|NA
ASPRGSLNEQF
>11|TRBV11-2|NA|NA
ASSLEIDYGYT
>16|TRBV4-1|TRBD1|NA
ASSPTLNDRAGDYGYT
>14|TRBV3-1/TRBV3-2|NA|NA
ASSQDPGRVYTEAF
>12|TRBV11-2|NA|NA
ASSLDFKGPEAF
>11|TRBV12-3/TRBV12-4|NA|NA
ASSFRLKETQY
>15|TRBV6-1|TRBD2|NA
ASSEAGGGGGQETQY
>14|TRBV23-1|NA|NA
ASSHHGDRVGQPQH
>13|TRBV6-5|NA|NA
ASSPSRSSYNEQF
>12|TRBV5-1|NA|NA
ASMAGGDTGELF
>11|TRBV3-1/TRBV3-2|NA|NA
ASSPSPKETQY
>9|TRBV30|NA|NA
AWSVSNEQF
>10|TRBV9|NA|once
ASSVGFTEAF
>12|TRBV5-1|NA|NA
ASSLGRSTDTQY
>10|TRBV30|NA|NA
AWRKVRSPLH
>12|TRBV19|NA|NA
ASSQGRDNQPQH
>12|TRBV4-1|NA|NA
ASSQEGAGTEAF
>10|TRBV28|NA|NA
ASSSPSDTQY
>14|TRBV19|TRBD1|NA
ASSMTGTGYHYGYT
>11|TRBV4-2|NA|NA
ASSQGPSYEQY
>12|TRBV3-1/TRBV3-2|NA|NA
ASSLQPSSYEQY
>11|TRBV14|NA|NA
ASSPNSGPVAF
>13|TRBV7-9|NA|NA
ASSPGGAGFYEQY
>8|TRBV2|NA|NA
ATEKAEAF
>12|TRBV15|TRBD1|NA
ATSRDRAPDEQY
>10|TRBV5-6|NA|NA
ASSAGAQPQH
>14|TRBV5-1|TRBD1|NA
ASSGDRGPFGNTQY
>12|TRBV7-2|NA|NA
ASSSRSHGFGYT
>13|TRBV14|NA|NA
ASSQGPPGSYGYT
>12|TRBV6-6|TRBD2|NA
ASSTSGGRYEQF
>11|TRBV5-6|NA|NA
ASSISSNYGYT
>11|TRBV5-4|NA|NA
ASSGDNSYEQY
>13|TRBV5-1|NA|NA
ASSAPGQMNTEAF
>12|TRBV19|TRBD1|once
ASSRGQGTSEQY
>9|TRBV6-5|TRBD2|NA
ATGGRETQY
>12|TRBV7-2|TRBD1|NA
ASSQGAGNSPLH
>11|TRBV10-3|NA|NA
AISPGPMETQY
>13|TRBV6-1|NA|NA
ASSEWGSGANVLT
>11|TRBV7-2|NA|NA
ASSLRMGTPQH